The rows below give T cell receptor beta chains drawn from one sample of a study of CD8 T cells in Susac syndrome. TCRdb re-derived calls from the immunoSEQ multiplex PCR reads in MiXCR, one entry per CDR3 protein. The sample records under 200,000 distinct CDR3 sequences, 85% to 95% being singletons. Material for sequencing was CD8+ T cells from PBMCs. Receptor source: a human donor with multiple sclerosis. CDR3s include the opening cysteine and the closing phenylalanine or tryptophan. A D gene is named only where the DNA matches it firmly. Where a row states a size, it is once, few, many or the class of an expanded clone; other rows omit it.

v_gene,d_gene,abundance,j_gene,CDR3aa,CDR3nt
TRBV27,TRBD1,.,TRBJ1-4,CASAGLTGEGEKLFF,TGTGCCAGCGCTGGGTTGACAGGGGAAGGTGAAAAACTGTTTTTT
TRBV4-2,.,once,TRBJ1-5,CASSQERDGNQPQHF,TGTGCCAGCAGCCAAGAGCGCGATGGCAATCAGCCCCAGCATTTT
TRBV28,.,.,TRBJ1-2,CASSLSRGPVDYGYTF,TGTGCCAGCAGTTTATCCCGGGGCCCTGTGGACTATGGCTACACCTTC
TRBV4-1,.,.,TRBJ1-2,CASSPSMTGDYGYTF,TGCGCCAGCAGCCCCAGTATGACAGGTGACTATGGCTACACCTTC
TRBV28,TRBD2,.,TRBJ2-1,CATRLAQNYNEQFF,TGTGCCACCAGACTAGCTCAGAACTACAATGAGCAGTTCTTC
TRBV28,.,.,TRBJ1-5,CASRSVGEVQPQHF,TGTGCCAGCAGATCCGTGGGTGAGGTCCAGCCCCAGCATTTT
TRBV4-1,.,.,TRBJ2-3,CASSQGNSDTDTQYF,TGCGCCAGCAGCCAAGGGAATAGTGATACAGATACGCAGTATTTT
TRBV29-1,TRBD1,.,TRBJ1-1,CSVQGATEAFF,TGCAGCGTTCAGGGGGCCACTGAAGCTTTCTTT
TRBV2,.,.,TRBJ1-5,CASGVPEHF,TGTGCCAGTGGGGTTCCCGAGCATTTT
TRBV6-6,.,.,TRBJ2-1,CATQRRGGYNEQFF,TGTGCCACCCAACGACGGGGCGGATACAATGAGCAGTTCTTC
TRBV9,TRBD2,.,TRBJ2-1,CASSGQISGSRDNEQFF,TGTGCCAGCAGCGGTCAAATTAGCGGGAGCCGTGACAATGAGCAGTTCTTC
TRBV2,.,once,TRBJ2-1,CASSEIGELARDEQFF,TGTGCCAGCAGTGAGATAGGTGAGCTAGCGAGGGATGAGCAGTTCTTC
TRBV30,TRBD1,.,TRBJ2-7,CAWSPGQAYEQYF,TGTGCCTGGAGTCCCGGACAGGCCTACGAGCAGTACTTC
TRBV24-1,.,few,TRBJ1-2,CATSDQDGWGYTF,TGTGCCACCAGTGATCAGGACGGTTGGGGCTACACCTTC
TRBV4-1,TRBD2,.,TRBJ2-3,CASSLASVGGDTQYF,TGCGCCAGCAGCCTAGCTAGCGTGGGAGGGGATACGCAGTATTTT
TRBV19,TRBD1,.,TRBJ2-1,CASSIGQETVYNEQFF,TGTGCCAGTAGTATTGGACAGGAAACAGTCTACAATGAGCAGTTCTTC
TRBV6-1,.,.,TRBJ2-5,CASSEGLAPETQYF,TGTGCCAGCAGTGAAGGTCTAGCTCCGGAGACCCAGTACTTC
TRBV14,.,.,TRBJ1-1,CASSQGGRLTQAFF,TGTGCCAGCAGCCAAGGTGGCAGATTGACCCAAGCTTTCTTT
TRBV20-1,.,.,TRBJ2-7,CSARDGTSGSYEQYF,TGCAGTGCTAGAGATGGAACTAGTGGATCCTACGAGCAGTACTTC
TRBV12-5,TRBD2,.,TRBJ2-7,CASGFGGVYEQYF,TGTGCTAGTGGTTTTGGGGGGGTCTACGAGCAGTACTTC
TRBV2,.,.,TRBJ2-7,CATPLTADGEQYF,TGTGCCACCCCCCTCACTGCGGACGGCGAGCAGTACTTC
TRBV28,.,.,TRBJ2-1,CASSPGGKAGNEQFF,TGTGCCAGCAGCCCCGGGGGCAAAGCCGGCAATGAGCAGTTCTTC
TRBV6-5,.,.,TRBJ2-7,CASSSEVYEQYF,TGTGCCAGCAGTTCCGAAGTATACGAGCAGTACTTC
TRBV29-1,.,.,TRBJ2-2,CSVESRDIFGLRELFF,TGCAGCGTCGAGTCCCGGGACATTTTTGGGCTCCGGGAGCTGTTTTTT
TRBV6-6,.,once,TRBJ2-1,CASRTGFLDEQFF,TGTGCCAGCAGAACAGGGTTTCTCGATGAGCAGTTCTTC
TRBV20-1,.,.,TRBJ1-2,CSASHSLDRIYGYTF,TGCAGTGCCAGCCATAGCCTCGACAGGATCTATGGCTACACCTTC
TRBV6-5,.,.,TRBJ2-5,CASSYEEGALETQYF,TGTGCCAGCAGTTACGAGGAGGGTGCCCTGGAGACCCAGTACTTC
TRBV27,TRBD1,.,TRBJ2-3,CASSAGTGGADTQYF,TGTGCCAGCAGCGCCGGGACAGGGGGCGCAGATACGCAGTATTTT
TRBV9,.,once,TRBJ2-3,CASSGGARDTQYF,TGTGCCAGCAGCGGGGGCGCCCGGGATACGCAGTATTTT
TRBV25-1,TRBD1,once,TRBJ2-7,CASSDVRGPYEQYF,TGTGCCAGCAGTGATGTTAGGGGGCCGTACGAGCAGTACTTC
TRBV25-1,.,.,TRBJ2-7,CASSESLRSSYEQYF,TGTGCCAGCAGTGAATCCCTTAGAAGCTCCTACGAGCAGTACTTC
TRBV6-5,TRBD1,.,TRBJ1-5,CASSSQGWTSNQPQHF,TGTGCCAGCAGTTCACAGGGGTGGACCAGCAATCAGCCCCAGCATTTT
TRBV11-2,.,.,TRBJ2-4,CASSLVPRDEAKNIQYF,TGTGCCAGCAGCTTAGTTCCTAGGGACGAAGCCAAAAACATTCAGTACTTC
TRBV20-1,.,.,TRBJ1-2,CSARDRTANYGYTF,TGCAGTGCTAGAGATCGGACAGCCAACTATGGCTACACCTTC
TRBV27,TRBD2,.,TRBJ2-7,CASSSLRAGGYEQYF,TGTGCCAGCAGTTCCCTTCGAGCGGGAGGCTACGAGCAGTACTTC
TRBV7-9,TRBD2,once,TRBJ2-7,CASSYGLAEPYEQYF,TGTGCCAGCAGCTACGGACTAGCGGAGCCCTACGAGCAGTACTTC
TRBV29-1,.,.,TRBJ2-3,CSVDYSDTQYF,TGCAGCGTTGATTATTCAGATACGCAGTATTTT
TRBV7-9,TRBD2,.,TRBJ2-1,CASSVTGGNNEQFF,TGTGCCAGCAGCGTAACGGGGGGGAATAATGAGCAGTTCTTC
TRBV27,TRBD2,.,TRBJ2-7,CASSLTSGRLYEQYF,TGTGCCAGCAGCTTAACTAGCGGGAGGCTCTACGAGCAGTACTTC
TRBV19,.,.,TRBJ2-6,CASSPSVIGANVLTF,TGTGCCAGTAGTCCCTCCGTAATAGGGGCCAACGTCCTGACTTTC